A selection of T cell receptor beta chains follows, all from one sample in a study of T cells in Graves' hyperthyroidism and ophthalmopathy. Each CDR3 protein is one row after TCRdb ran MiXCR on the multiplex PCR reads. The data show about 480,000 distinct CDR3 sequences, roughly an eighth seen once. Specimen: blood. These receptors all come from a woman younger than 35 with Graves' hyperthyroidism. The CDR3 runs from the conserved cysteine through the conserved F or W. The order of the fields is D gene, J gene, clone size, V gene, CDR3 protein, CDR3 DNA. D genes are given only for firm matches. The listing skips clone size in some rows; elsewhere it reads once, few, many or a size class.

>NA|TRBJ2-7|NA|TRBV28
CASRLHYEQYF
TGTGCCAGCAGATTACACTACGAGCAGTACTTC
>TRBD2|TRBJ2-7|few|TRBV5-1
CASTLTQLAGVSHEQYF
TGCGCCAGCACCCTAACCCAACTAGCGGGAGTCTCCCACGAGCAGTACTTC
>TRBD1|TRBJ1-5|few|TRBV30
CAWGQGAEQPQHF
TGTGCCTGGGGACAGGGTGCGGAACAGCCCCAGCATTTT
>TRBD2|TRBJ2-2|many|TRBV20-1
CSAKTSQNTGELFF
TGCAGTGCTAAGACTAGCCAGAACACCGGGGAGCTGTTTTTT
>NA|TRBJ2-1|many|TRBV30
CAWSRRMGLSGINEQFF
TGTGCCTGGAGTAGGCGTATGGGGCTATCGGGTATCAATGAGCAGTTCTTC
>NA|TRBJ2-2|NA|TRBV6-2/TRBV6-3
CASSYMATGELFF
TGTGCCAGCAGTTACATGGCCACCGGGGAGCTGTTTTTT
>NA|TRBJ1-4|many|TRBV5-1
CASSLEALLGEKLFF
TGCGCCAGCAGCTTGGAGGCCCTCCTCGGCGAAAAACTGTTTTTT
>NA|TRBJ2-1|many|TRBV27
CASSFVPSSANEQFF
TGTGCCAGCAGTTTCGTGCCCTCTAGCGCCAATGAGCAGTTCTTC
>NA|TRBJ2-4|NA|TRBV20-1
CSARELAKNIQYF
TGCAGTGCTAGAGAGTTAGCCAAAAACATTCAGTACTTC
>NA|TRBJ2-3|many|TRBV11-3
CASSLGLYGTQYF
TGTGCCAGCAGCTTAGGACTCTATGGTACGCAGTATTTT
>NA|TRBJ1-1|many|TRBV27
CASGQLNTEAFF
TGTGCCAGCGGACAGCTTAACACTGAAGCTTTCTTT
>NA|TRBJ2-3|many|TRBV30
CAWIGADVSTDTQYF
TGTGCCTGGATCGGCGCGGACGTTAGCACAGATACGCAGTATTTT
>NA|TRBJ1-2|few|TRBV28
CASSFGRGNRYTF
TGTGCCAGCAGTTTCGGCAGGGGAAACCGCTACACCTTC
>NA|TRBJ2-7|many|TRBV24-1
CATSDSATYEQYF
TGTGCCACCAGTGACTCCGCCACCTACGAGCAGTACTTC
>NA|TRBJ1-6|many|TRBV27
CASRGPAGSSSYNSPLHF
TGTGCCAGCAGGGGGCCAGCGGGTTCTAGCTCCTATAATTCACCCCTCCACTTT
>NA|TRBJ1-2|few|TRBV10-3
CAISDWVENYGYTF
TGTGCCATCAGTGATTGGGTAGAAAACTATGGCTACACCTTC
>TRBD2|TRBJ2-7|few|TRBV7-9
CASSLGSGSTYEQYF
TGTGCCAGCAGCTTAGGTAGCGGGAGTACCTACGAGCAGTACTTC
>TRBD1|TRBJ1-2|many|TRBV5-8
CASSPWTGYGYTF
TGTGCCAGCAGCCCCTGGACAGGCTATGGCTACACCTTC
>TRBD1|TRBJ1-2|many|TRBV20-1
CSAPRPGGIYGYTF
TGCAGTGCCCCAAGACCAGGGGGCATCTATGGCTACACCTTC
>TRBD2|TRBJ2-3|many|TRBV6-2/TRBV6-3
CASRLAGEVTDTQYF
TGTGCCAGTCGTCTAGCGGGAGAGGTTACAGATACGCAGTATTTT
>TRBD1|TRBJ1-5|few|TRBV12-3/TRBV12-4
CASSPWTGNQPQHF
TGTGCCAGCAGCCCCTGGACAGGGAATCAGCCCCAGCATTTT
>NA|TRBJ1-4|many|TRBV12-5
CASAVGRSGEKLFF
TGTGCTAGTGCCGTGGGAAGGAGCGGGGAAAAACTGTTTTTT
>NA|TRBJ2-1|few|TRBV14
CASSQDLQKQFF
TGTGCCAGCAGCCAAGACTTGCAGAAGCAGTTCTTC
>NA|TRBJ1-5|many|TRBV7-2
CASSWEGIGQPQHF
TGTGCCAGCAGCTGGGAGGGGATAGGTCAGCCCCAGCATTTT
>TRBD2|TRBJ2-1|many|TRBV12-3/TRBV12-4
CASSFELGTRHYNEQFF
TGTGCCAGCAGTTTTGAGTTAGGGACTAGACACTACAATGAGCAGTTCTTC
>NA|TRBJ2-3|NA|TRBV20-1
CSAERTVPKYTDTQYF
TGCAGTGCGGAAAGGACCGTCCCCAAGTACACAGATACGCAGTATTTT
>NA|TRBJ2-5|many|TRBV18
CASSPPGAPETQYF
TGTGCCAGCTCACCCCCGGGGGCTCCAGAGACCCAGTACTTC
>TRBD2|TRBJ2-1|many|TRBV5-1
CASSLSGRAWNEQFF
TGCGCCAGCAGCTTAAGCGGGAGGGCGTGGAATGAGCAGTTCTTC